Listed below are T cell receptor beta chains from one sample, sequenced in a study of blood T cell repertoires in COVID-19. Produced via immunoSEQ multiplex PCR; TCRdb's table is partial and in-frame only. The sample contains about 52,000 clones, roughly 91% of which appear only once. The specimen was peripheral blood. The receptors originated from a man at least 80 years old with active or convalescent COVID-19. Both conserved end residues are part of each CDR3. Each record gives: J gene, V gene, CDR3 protein.

j_call: TRBJ2-2
v_call: TRBV29-1
cdr3_aa: CSVGGHLNTGELFF

j_call: TRBJ1-1
v_call: TRBV5-4
cdr3_aa: CASSGQGAGNTEAFF

j_call: TRBJ2-1
v_call: TRBV2
cdr3_aa: CASRPGQGAYEQFF

j_call: TRBJ1-2
v_call: TRBV10-3
cdr3_aa: CAISERGGGNDGYTF

j_call: TRBJ2-2
v_call: TRBV5-1
cdr3_aa: CASSLLRGTGNTGELFF

j_call: TRBJ1-5
v_call: TRBV19
cdr3_aa: CASTSGQGNQPQHF

j_call: TRBJ1-2
v_call: TRBV28
cdr3_aa: CASSLPTGINYGYTF

j_call: TRBJ2-4
v_call: TRBV2
cdr3_aa: CASLDGFQNIQYF

j_call: TRBJ2-1
v_call: TRBV5-6
cdr3_aa: CASSLGFGGKTYNEQFF

j_call: TRBJ1-6
v_call: TRBV18
cdr3_aa: CASSPRGGDSPLHF

j_call: TRBJ1-1
v_call: TRBV3-1/TRBV3-2
cdr3_aa: CASSQDWDRGSAFF

j_call: TRBJ2-5
v_call: TRBV5-1
cdr3_aa: CASSLVGGVETQYF

j_call: TRBJ2-7
v_call: TRBV23-1
cdr3_aa: CASSLGLAGASHEQYF

j_call: TRBJ1-1
v_call: TRBV28
cdr3_aa: CASRKQGAQTEAFF

j_call: TRBJ2-3
v_call: TRBV7-2
cdr3_aa: CASSTGLAGGLRTDTQYF

j_call: TRBJ2-1
v_call: TRBV5-1
cdr3_aa: CASSLDRGGAFF

j_call: TRBJ1-1
v_call: TRBV28
cdr3_aa: CASNMNTEAFF

j_call: TRBJ2-5
v_call: TRBV7-2
cdr3_aa: CASSLAWGPRETQYF

j_call: TRBJ2-7
v_call: TRBV7-9
cdr3_aa: CASSFRTGTSYEQYF

j_call: TRBJ2-7
v_call: TRBV5-4
cdr3_aa: CASSLDGATYEQYF

j_call: TRBJ1-5
v_call: TRBV7-9
cdr3_aa: CASSLDYNQPQHF

j_call: TRBJ1-4
v_call: TRBV19
cdr3_aa: CASSISYAGDGKLFF

j_call: TRBJ2-7
v_call: TRBV30
cdr3_aa: CAWSRWAGSDEQYF

j_call: TRBJ1-1
v_call: TRBV7-8
cdr3_aa: CASSAPGQGLFSTEAFF

j_call: TRBJ2-7
v_call: TRBV7-9
cdr3_aa: CASSAQLADEQYF

j_call: TRBJ2-7
v_call: TRBV7-8
cdr3_aa: CASSLYPDTYEQYF

j_call: TRBJ2-1
v_call: TRBV5-1
cdr3_aa: CASSLTSGRVNEQFF

j_call: TRBJ2-7
v_call: TRBV3-1/TRBV3-2
cdr3_aa: CASSQDSSGTDSYEQYF

j_call: TRBJ2-2
v_call: TRBV19
cdr3_aa: CASRHYNGELFF

j_call: TRBJ1-2
v_call: TRBV18
cdr3_aa: CASSPSTGISYGYTF

j_call: TRBJ1-2
v_call: TRBV5-1
cdr3_aa: CASSLARGGVGRGGYTF

j_call: TRBJ1-5
v_call: TRBV19
cdr3_aa: CASSFTTGYQPQHF

j_call: TRBJ2-1
v_call: TRBV28
cdr3_aa: CASRTPDGGSYNEQFF

j_call: TRBJ2-1
v_call: TRBV11-3
cdr3_aa: CASSLSGTAYNEQFF

j_call: TRBJ2-2
v_call: TRBV6-5
cdr3_aa: CASSYGSRGGGELFF

j_call: TRBJ2-7
v_call: TRBV7-3
cdr3_aa: CASSLSSGGSYEQYF